This record covers a single T cell receptor (beta chain). This sample is part of a study of long-term antiretroviral therapy in people with HIV. The authors ran the immunoSEQ assay, v3.0, at survey level. The assay was immunoSEQ multiplex PCR, and TCRdb's table has in-frame clones only and misses some. The top ten clones hold almost 9.5% of a sample with 15,000 to 20,000 clones, 76% of them seen once. Looked up from germline, CDR1 is SGHNT and CDR2 is YENEEA. Trimming took 5 bases from V and 0 from J; bases not matched to a gene: 3. This CDR3 comprises 15 residues. The sequence was collected from a man between 18 and 29 years old with HIV. The input for sequencing was unsorted PBMCs, taken 0.5 years before starting antiretroviral therapy. The chain joins TRBV11-3 to TRBJ2-5; 10 bases align to TRBD1. This chain's CDR3 is CASSAGTGDQETQYF. The DNA of the CDR3 is TGTGCCAGCAGCGCCGGGACAGGGGACCAAGAGACCCAGTACTTC.